Each of the 8 T cell receptor beta chains below was sequenced from the same sample in a study of sequential checkpoint blockade in melanoma. The treatment was: randomized to nivolumab then ipilimumab (arm A) or the reverse (arm B). TCRdb's copy holds only in-frame clones and misses some; the assay was immunoSEQ multiplex PCR. The repertoire holds 35,000 to 40,000 clones, with roughly 32% as singletons. The input for sequencing was tumor tissue (inferred from file names), taken from a patient given nivolumab and ipilimumab in sequence. Every receptor here comes from a human donor with melanoma.

In its sample, this clone was seen many times. This chain connects TRBV4-1 to TRBJ1-1, with TRBD1 matching over 9 bases. Germline values: CDR1 MGHRA, CDR2 YSYEKL. V trimming: 2 bases; J trimming: 1 base; junction bases outside the gene matches: 14. The CDR3 has 19 amino acids. As DNA, the CDR3 is TGCGCCAGCAGCCAACGAGTACAACAGGGGGCGAAGGGGAACACTGAAGCTTTCTTT. It encodes CASSQRVQQGAKGNTEAFF.

This clone was seen only a few times. The chain combines TRBV6-8 with TRBJ2-1; tentatively, D is TRBD2 (6 bases). The CDR3 is made up of 15 amino acids. CDR1 MNHGY and CDR2 SAAAGT come from the germline V gene. Trimming removed 5 bases from V and 12 bases from J, with 23 bases in between. CDR3 DNA sequence: TGTGCCAGCAGTGTCGAAGCGGGCCCTAATCATGGGCAGTTCTTC. This codes for CASSVEAGPNHGQFF.

For the CDR3, the DNA is TGTGCCAGTATGGGAAACAGGGGTGGAAACACCATATATTTT. This sequence encodes CASMGNRGGNTIYF. The V and J genes are TRBV19 and TRBJ1-3; TRBD1 aligns across 7 bases. Per the germline V gene, CDR1 is LNHDA and CDR2 is SQIVND (reference sequence). The CDR3 totals 14 residues. The V and J ends lost 7 bases and 3 bases, in that order; junction bases with no gene match: 6. The whole variable domain, remainder taken from reference TRBV19 and TRBJ1-3, is DGGITQSPKYLFRKEGQNVTLSCEQNLNHDAMYWYRQDPGQGLRLIYYSQIVNDFQKGDIAEGYSVSREKKESFPLTVTSAQKNPTAFYLCASMGNRGGNTIYFGEGSWLTVV.

The V call is TRBV18, the J call TRBJ2-2; D gene unclear. Germline V gives CDR1 KGHSH, CDR2 LQKENI. The CDR3 covers 12 residues. Trimming shortened V by 6 bases and J by 9 bases, and 11 bases separated the two germline ends. CDR3 DNA sequence: TGTGCCAGCTCGCCGATCGGACGGGAGCTGTTTTTT. It yields the protein CASSPIGRELFF.

V and J are TRBV18 and TRBJ1-4; D not certain. Germline V CDR1 and CDR2: KGHSH, LQKENI. Between the trimmed V and J ends, which lost 0 bases and 8 bases, there was a span of 10 bases. The CDR3 extends over 14 amino acids. CDR3 amino acids: CASSPPSVGEKLFF. In DNA, the CDR3 is TGTGCCAGCTCACCACCGAGCGTAGGCGAAAAACTGTTTTTT.

This clone was found once. This chain connects TRBV10-2 to TRBJ1-3, with D possibly matching TRBD1 (5 bases). The germline V gene encodes CDR1 WSHSY and CDR2 SAAADI. V was shortened by 5 bases and J by 4 bases, with 12 bases between the two germline ends. CDR3 length: 14 amino acids. CDR3 amino acids: CASSLGAAGNTIYF. The CDR3 nucleotides are TGCGCCAGCAGTTTAGGGGCTGCGGGAAACACCATATATTTT.

V usage is TRBV18 and J usage is TRBJ1-2; D ambiguous. CDR1 and CDR2 from the germline V gene are KGHSH and LQKENI. There are 15 residues in the CDR3. V was shortened by 0 bases and J by 2 bases, with 10 bases between the two germline ends. The CDR3 region is CASSPPQRPNYGYTF. The DNA of the CDR3 is TGTGCCAGCTCACCACCGCAGCGCCCAAACTATGGCTACACCTTC.

The rearrangement uses TRBV11-3 and TRBJ1-5; D call uncertain. Between the trimmed V and J ends, which lost 5 bases and 2 bases, there was a span of 16 bases. The germline V gene encodes CDR1 SGHNT and CDR2 YENEEA. The CDR3 length is 16 residues. CDR3 region: CASSQRGQVGNQPQHF. The CDR3 DNA sequence: TGTGCCAGCAGCCAGCGGGGTCAGGTCGGCAATCAGCCCCAGCATTTT.